This record looks at one TCR beta chain sequence and its context. The V segment lost 5 bases and the J segment 1 base; nucleotides outside the gene matches: 9. Germline V gives CDR1 MNHEY, CDR2 SMNVEV (reference sequence). This CDR3 has 16 residues. The PCR had 60 Vbeta and 13 Jbeta primers. Sequenced by immunoSEQ multiplex PCR; TCRdb stores in-frame clones only, minus some. The sample has almost 200,000 clones, roughly 79% seen once. The sample comes from a study of cytomegalovirus exposure and HLA in healthy donors. Study context: In an early release, HLA-typed donors contributed 90 million or so unique TCR sequences.

This chain joins TRBV27 and TRBJ2-7; 9 nucleotides agree with TRBD1. The sequence came from a man aged 30 to 45 in good health and CMV-seronegative. Source material: PBMCs. For the CDR3, the DNA is TGTGCCAGCAGTAACACAGGGGGCGCAAGTTCCTACGAGCAGTACTTC. Its protein product is CASSNTGGASSYEQYF.